This TCR beta chain was sequenced for a study of shared clonotypes between healthy human individuals. Note on this clone: What it binds is not known.

Naivety among CD8 cells was defined by CD45RO negativity and positive CCR7 selection, thereby excluding terminally differentiated effector memory CD45RA+ cells. Study-wide results and caveats: The study generally estimated greater richness for naive than memory subsets.

This CDR3 is built from 15 residues. CDR1 is SGHRS, CDR2 YFSETQ, per germline. The trim removed 5 bases at V and 8 bases at J, leaving 12 bases unmatched. The DNA input per sorted-subset replicate PCR was roughly 0.2 ug, corresponding to some 30,000 T cell genomes. Produced via immunoSEQ multiplex PCR; TCRdb's table is partial and in-frame only. In the table there are millions of clones, roughly 91% of which are singletons. The origin of this receptor is a man aged 18 to 30 in good health. Some clones in this sample may be carry-over from other donors' samples. J is TRBJ1-4 and V is TRBV5-1, with 7 bases that match TRBD1. The sequencing input was naive CD8+ T cells from PBMCs. In DNA form, the CDR3 reads TGCGCCAGCAGACTGACAGGGATTCTCATCGAAAAACTGTTTTTT. Amino acids: CASRLTGILIEKLFF. The whole variable domain, filled in from reference TRBV5-1 and TRBJ1-4, reads KAGVTQTPRYLIKTRGQQVTLSCSPISGHRSVSWYQQTPGQGLQFLFEYFSETQRNKGNFPGRFSGRQFSNSRSEMNVSTLELGDSALYLCASRLTGILIEKLFFGSGTQLSVL.